The rows below give T cell receptor beta chains drawn from one sample of a study of blood T cell repertoires in COVID-19. Sequenced by immunoSEQ multiplex PCR; TCRdb stores in-frame clones only, minus some. This table holds roughly 16,000 clones, roughly four fifths found once. The sample taken for sequencing was peripheral blood. Receptor source: a man older than 75 with active COVID-19. Both conserved end residues are part of each CDR3. Fields, in order: J gene, D gene, V gene, CDR3 protein. The D gene is left open where the match is weak.

>TRBJ2-7|-|TRBV27
CASSFAGPAYEQYF
>TRBJ2-5|TRBD1|TRBV19
CASSNWTGYLGETQYF
>TRBJ2-7|-|TRBV7-6
CASSLGVRRGNYEQYF
>TRBJ2-3|-|TRBV14
CASSPLPGETDTQYF
>TRBJ2-7|TRBD2|TRBV5-1
CASSLGHGAGGPLEQYF
>TRBJ2-1|TRBD2|TRBV3-1/TRBV3-2
CASSPTSGMNNNEQFF
>TRBJ2-7|-|TRBV6-1
CASSERTHSSYEQYF
>TRBJ2-3|TRBD2|TRBV6-2/TRBV6-3
CASSYDFSGINTDTQYF
>TRBJ2-7|TRBD1|TRBV14
CASSQGTGDFYEQYF
>TRBJ2-1|TRBD2|TRBV3-1/TRBV3-2
CASSQDRLSGRGGWFF
>TRBJ2-5|-|TRBV28
CASSLGDRYQETQYF
>TRBJ2-1|-|TRBV6-5
CASRTGAREQFF
>TRBJ1-5|-|TRBV2
CASKIRGGGNQPQHF
>TRBJ1-1|-|TRBV10-1
CASSESFAGVAFF
>TRBJ2-7|TRBD2|TRBV2
CAGGGSPSYEQYF
>TRBJ2-3|TRBD1|TRBV27
CASSLSDRGRSDTQYF
>TRBJ1-2|TRBD1|TRBV7-9
CASSSTGGASGYTF
>TRBJ2-1|TRBD1|TRBV28
CASSLPPGTGRNEQFF
>TRBJ2-3|TRBD2|TRBV19
CSAGLAGVDTQYF
>TRBJ2-1|-|TRBV5-4
CASSLVGVGEQFF
>TRBJ2-5|-|TRBV5-8
CASSRSPGETQYF
>TRBJ1-5|-|TRBV3-1/TRBV3-2
CASSQGQRDQPQHF
>TRBJ1-1|TRBD1|TRBV10-3
CAIRGQGITEAFF
>TRBJ2-7|TRBD2|TRBV5-6
CASSLPGGREQYF
>TRBJ2-3|-|TRBV7-8
CASSRLQATDTQYF
>TRBJ1-2|-|TRBV2
CASSDTGLANYGYTF
>TRBJ1-1|TRBD1|TRBV7-2
CASSEGALNTEAFF
>TRBJ1-1|-|TRBV5-1
CASSLAGGHMNTEAFF
>TRBJ1-1|TRBD1|TRBV9
CASSKGQGDRAFF
>TRBJ2-7|-|TRBV4-3
CASSQDNGGAKDEQYF
>TRBJ2-5|-|TRBV12-5
CASGFSVRGETQYF
>TRBJ2-7|TRBD1|TRBV4-3
CASSPDRVSYEQYF
>TRBJ2-5|-|TRBV19
CASSIGGEQTQYF